Listed here is a single T cell receptor (beta chain). How the authors handled the data: Reference gene primers were amplified, and this amplification served to estimate nucleated cell counts. Some clones are missing from TCRdb's copy, which holds only in-frame ones; the method was immunoSEQ multiplex PCR. That table is the source of V, J and clone size, and D and trimming were worked out from the DNA. The sample has fewer than 90,000 clones, about 89% seen once. The sample belongs to a study of blood T cell repertoires in COVID-19. Looking at the study overall: Spain, Italy and the United States supplied samples that represented acute and convalescent COVID-19. Sources were T cells, B-cell-depleted T cells, or PBMCs; the material itself was cDNA or gDNA.

This CDR3 has 13 residues. Between the trimmed V and J ends, which lost 3 bases and 9 bases, there was a span of 12 bases. From germline, CDR1 is MNHEY and CDR2 SVGEGT. This receptor was identified in a man aged 50 to 59 with active or convalescent COVID-19. Sample: peripheral blood. The V and J genes are TRBV6-2 or TRBV6-3 and TRBJ2-1, with a tentative D call TRBD2 (7 bases). The CDR3 bases are TGTGCCAGCAGTTATGGCGGGGGCCTTGAGCAGTTCTTC. Amino acid sequence: CASSYGGGLEQFF.